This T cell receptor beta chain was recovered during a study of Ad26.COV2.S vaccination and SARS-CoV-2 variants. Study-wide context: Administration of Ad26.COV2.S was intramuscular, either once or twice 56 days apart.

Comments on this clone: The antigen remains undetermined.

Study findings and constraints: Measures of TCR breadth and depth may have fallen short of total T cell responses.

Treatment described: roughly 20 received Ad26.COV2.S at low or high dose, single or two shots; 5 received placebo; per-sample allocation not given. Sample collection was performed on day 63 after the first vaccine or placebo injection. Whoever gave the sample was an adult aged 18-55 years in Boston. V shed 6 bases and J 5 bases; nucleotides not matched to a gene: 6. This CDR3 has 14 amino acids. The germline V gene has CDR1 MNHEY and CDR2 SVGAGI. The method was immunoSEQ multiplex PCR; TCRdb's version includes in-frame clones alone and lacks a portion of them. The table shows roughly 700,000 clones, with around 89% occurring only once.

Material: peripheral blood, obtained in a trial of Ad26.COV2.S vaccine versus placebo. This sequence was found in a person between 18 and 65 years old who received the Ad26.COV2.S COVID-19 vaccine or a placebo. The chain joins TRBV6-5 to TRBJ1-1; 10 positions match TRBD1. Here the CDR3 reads CASRTGGIRTEAFF. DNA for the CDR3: TGTGCCAGCAGGACAGGGGGCATAAGGACTGAAGCTTTCTTT.